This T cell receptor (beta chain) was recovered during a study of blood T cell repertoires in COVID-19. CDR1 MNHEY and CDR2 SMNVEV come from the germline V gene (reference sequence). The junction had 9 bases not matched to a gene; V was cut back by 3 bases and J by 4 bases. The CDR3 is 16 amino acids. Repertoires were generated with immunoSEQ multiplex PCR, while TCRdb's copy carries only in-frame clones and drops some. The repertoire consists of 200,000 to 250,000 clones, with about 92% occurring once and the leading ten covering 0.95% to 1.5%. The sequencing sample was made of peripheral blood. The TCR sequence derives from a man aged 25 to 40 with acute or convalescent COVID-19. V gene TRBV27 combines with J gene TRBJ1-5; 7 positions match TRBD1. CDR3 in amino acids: CASSLYWDRENQPQHF. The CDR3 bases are TGTGCCAGCAGTTTGTACTGGGACAGAGAAAATCAGCCCCAGCATTTT.